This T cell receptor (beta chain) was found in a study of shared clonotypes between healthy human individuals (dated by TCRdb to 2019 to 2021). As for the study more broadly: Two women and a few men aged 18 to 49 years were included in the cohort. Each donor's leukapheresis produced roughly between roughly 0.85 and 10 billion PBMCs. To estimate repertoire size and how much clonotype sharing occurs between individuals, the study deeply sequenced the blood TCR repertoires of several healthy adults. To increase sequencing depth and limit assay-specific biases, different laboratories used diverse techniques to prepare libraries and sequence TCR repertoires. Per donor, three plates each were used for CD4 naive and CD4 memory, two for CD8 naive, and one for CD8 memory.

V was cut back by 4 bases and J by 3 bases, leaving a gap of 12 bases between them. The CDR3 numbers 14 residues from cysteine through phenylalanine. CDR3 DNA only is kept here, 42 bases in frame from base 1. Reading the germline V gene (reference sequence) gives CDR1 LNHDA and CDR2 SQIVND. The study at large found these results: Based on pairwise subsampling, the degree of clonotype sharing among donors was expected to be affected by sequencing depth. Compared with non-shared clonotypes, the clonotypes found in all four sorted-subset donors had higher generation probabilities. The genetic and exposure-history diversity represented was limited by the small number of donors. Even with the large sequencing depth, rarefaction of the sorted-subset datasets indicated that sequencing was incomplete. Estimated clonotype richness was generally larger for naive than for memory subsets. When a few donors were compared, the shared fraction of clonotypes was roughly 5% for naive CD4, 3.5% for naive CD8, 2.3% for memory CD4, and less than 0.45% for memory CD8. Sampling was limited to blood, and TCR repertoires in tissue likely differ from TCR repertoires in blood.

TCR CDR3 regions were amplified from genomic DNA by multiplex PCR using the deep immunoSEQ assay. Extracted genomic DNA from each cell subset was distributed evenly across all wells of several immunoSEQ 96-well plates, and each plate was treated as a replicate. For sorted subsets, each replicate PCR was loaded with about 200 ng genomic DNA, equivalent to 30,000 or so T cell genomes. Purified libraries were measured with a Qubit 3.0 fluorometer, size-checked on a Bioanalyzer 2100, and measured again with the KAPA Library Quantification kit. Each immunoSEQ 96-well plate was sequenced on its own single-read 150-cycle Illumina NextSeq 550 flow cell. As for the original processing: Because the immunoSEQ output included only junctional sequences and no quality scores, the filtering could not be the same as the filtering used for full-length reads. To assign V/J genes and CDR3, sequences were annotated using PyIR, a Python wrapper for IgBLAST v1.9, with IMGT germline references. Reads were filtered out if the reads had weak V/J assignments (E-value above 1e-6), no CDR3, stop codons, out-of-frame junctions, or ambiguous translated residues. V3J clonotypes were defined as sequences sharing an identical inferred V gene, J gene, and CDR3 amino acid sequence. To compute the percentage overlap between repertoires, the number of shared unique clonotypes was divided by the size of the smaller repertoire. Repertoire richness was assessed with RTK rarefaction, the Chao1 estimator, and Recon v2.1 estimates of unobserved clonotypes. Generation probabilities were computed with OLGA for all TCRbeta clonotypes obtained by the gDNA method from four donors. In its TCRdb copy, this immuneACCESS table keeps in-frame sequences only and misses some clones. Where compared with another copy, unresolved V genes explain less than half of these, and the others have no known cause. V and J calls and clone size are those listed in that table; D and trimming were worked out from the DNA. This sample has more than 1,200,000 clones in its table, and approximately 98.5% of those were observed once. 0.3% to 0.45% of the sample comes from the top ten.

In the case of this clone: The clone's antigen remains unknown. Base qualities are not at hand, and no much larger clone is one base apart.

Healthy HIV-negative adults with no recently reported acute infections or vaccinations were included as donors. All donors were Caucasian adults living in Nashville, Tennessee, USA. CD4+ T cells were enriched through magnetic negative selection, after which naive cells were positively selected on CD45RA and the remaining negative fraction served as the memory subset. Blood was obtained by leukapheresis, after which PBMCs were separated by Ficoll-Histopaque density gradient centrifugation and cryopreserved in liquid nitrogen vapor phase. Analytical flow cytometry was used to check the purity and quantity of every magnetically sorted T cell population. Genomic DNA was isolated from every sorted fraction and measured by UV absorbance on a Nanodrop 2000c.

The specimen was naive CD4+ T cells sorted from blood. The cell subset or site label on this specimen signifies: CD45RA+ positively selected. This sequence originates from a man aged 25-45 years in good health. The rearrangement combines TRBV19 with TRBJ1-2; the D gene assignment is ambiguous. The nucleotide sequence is TGTGCCAGTAGTAACATCAGACGGCACTATGGCTACACCTTC. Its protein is CASSNIRRHYGYTF.